Listed below are T cell receptor beta chains from one sample, sequenced in a study of monozygotic twins with cystic fibrosis. Assay used: immunoSEQ multiplex PCR; TCRdb lists only in-frame clones, some missing. The sample includes around 35,000 clones, 84% of them seen just once. Sequenced: blood. These receptor sequences come from a girl under 10 years old with cystic fibrosis. Each CDR3 is given with its conserved first and last residue. The order of the fields is D gene, clone size, V gene, J gene, CDR3 protein, CDR3 DNA. D genes are given only for firm matches. Only part of the rows carry a size: once, few, many, or a class if the clone is expanded.

NA,NA,TRBV5-6,TRBJ2-7,CASSRVPISYEQYF,TGTGCCAGCAGTCGAGTCCCTATCTCCTACGAGCAGTACTTC
TRBD2,NA,TRBV9,TRBJ2-1,CASSPGYSGGRYNEQFF,TGTGCCAGCAGCCCCGGGTATAGCGGGGGGAGGTACAATGAGCAGTTCTTC
NA,NA,TRBV5-1,TRBJ2-2,CASSLGAGRTGELFF,TGCGCCAGCAGCTTGGGGGCAGGCCGCACCGGGGAGCTGTTTTTT
NA,few,TRBV7-2,TRBJ1-1,CASSLGGKAFF,TGTGCCAGCAGCTTAGGGGGCAAAGCTTTCTTT
NA,NA,TRBV5-4,TRBJ2-7,CASSLSTSYEQYF,TGTGCCAGCAGCTTGAGTACGAGCTACGAGCAGTACTTC
NA,NA,TRBV9,TRBJ1-4,CASSPGVGLRSEKLFF,TGTGCCAGCAGCCCCGGTGTGGGCCTAAGATCTGAAAAACTGTTTTTT
TRBD1,NA,TRBV29-1,TRBJ2-1,CSVSTRDRIYNEQFF,TGCAGCGTTTCGACCCGGGACAGGATATACAATGAGCAGTTCTTC
TRBD2,NA,TRBV19,TRBJ2-5,CASSSASGQETQYF,TGTGCCAGTAGTTCGGCTAGCGGCCAAGAGACCCAGTACTTC
NA,NA,TRBV27,TRBJ2-6,CASSLGSGRRSGANVLTF,TGTGCCAGCAGTTTGGGGTCAGGGCGTCGCTCTGGGGCCAACGTCCTGACTTTC
NA,NA,TRBV5-1,TRBJ1-6,CASSPGGSSYNSPLHF,TGCGCCAGCAGCCCTGGGGGGAGCTCCTATAATTCACCCCTCCACTTT
NA,once,TRBV5-4,TRBJ1-1,CASSPGNTEAFF,TGTGCCAGCAGTCCCGGGAACACTGAAGCTTTCTTT
NA,NA,TRBV4-3,TRBJ2-2,CASSQVPGQLEPGELFF,TGCGCCAGCAGCCAAGTCCCGGGGCAGTTAGAGCCCGGGGAGCTGTTTTTT
TRBD2,NA,TRBV30,TRBJ2-3,CAWSVLRTSGGPPDTQYF,TGTGCCTGGAGTGTACTACGGACTAGCGGGGGGCCCCCAGATACGCAGTATTTT
NA,NA,TRBV7-9,TRBJ2-2,CASGGPTGELFF,TGTGCCAGCGGAGGGCCCACCGGGGAGCTGTTTTTT
NA,few,TRBV7-9,TRBJ1-1,CASSPSKNTEAFF,TGTGCCAGCAGCCCATCGAAGAACACTGAAGCTTTCTTT